This T cell receptor (beta chain) emerged from a study of T cells in Graves' hyperthyroidism and ophthalmopathy. TCR beta CDR3 region amplification was performed from RNA transcripts. Researchers ran a first-round RT-PCR on the TCR CDR3 using the HTBI primer set. TCRdb redid the calling of the multiplex PCR reads with MiXCR, one entry per CDR3 protein. The top ten hold 10% of the sample, which has hundreds of thousands of distinct CDR3 sequences, about 14% seen once. Whole-study results and caveats: Within blood appeared most thyroid clonotypes that had expanded above 0.001.

This clonotype was picked up many times. Its cognate antigen is unknown. Sequencing was performed on blood. The sequence came from a woman aged 18-29 years with Graves' hyperthyroidism.

The CDR3 DNA sequence: TGTGCCAGCAGCCGACAGGGCATGGACACTGAAGCTTTCTTT. This encodes CASSRQGMDTEAFF. V gene TRBV2 combines with J gene TRBJ1-1; TRBD1 matches 7 bases. After removal of 6 bases from V and 3 bases from J, the junction contained 7 bases not matched to a gene. CDR1 and CDR2 (germline): SNHLY, FYNNEI. The CDR3 has 14 residues.